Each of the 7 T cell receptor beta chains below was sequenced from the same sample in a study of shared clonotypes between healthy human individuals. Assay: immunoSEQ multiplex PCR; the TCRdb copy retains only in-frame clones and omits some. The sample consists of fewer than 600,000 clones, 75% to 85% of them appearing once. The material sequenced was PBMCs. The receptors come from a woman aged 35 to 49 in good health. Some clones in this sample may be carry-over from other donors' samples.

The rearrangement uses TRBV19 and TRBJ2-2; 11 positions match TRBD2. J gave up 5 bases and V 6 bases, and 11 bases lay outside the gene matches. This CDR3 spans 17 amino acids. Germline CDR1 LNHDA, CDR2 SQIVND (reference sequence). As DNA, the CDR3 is TGTGCCAGTAGGGGACCGGGACTAGCGGATGTTACCGGGGAGCTGTTTTTT. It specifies CASRGPGLADVTGELFF.

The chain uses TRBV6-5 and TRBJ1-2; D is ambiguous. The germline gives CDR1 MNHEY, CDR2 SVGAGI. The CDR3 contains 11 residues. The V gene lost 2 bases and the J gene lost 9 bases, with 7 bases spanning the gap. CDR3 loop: CASSYDGSYTF. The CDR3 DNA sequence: TGTGCCAGCAGTTACGACGGCAGCTACACCTTC.

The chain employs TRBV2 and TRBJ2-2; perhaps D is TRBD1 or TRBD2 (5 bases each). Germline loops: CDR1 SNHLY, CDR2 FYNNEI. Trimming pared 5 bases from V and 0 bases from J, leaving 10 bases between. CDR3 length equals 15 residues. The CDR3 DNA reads TGTGCCAGCAGTACCGGGACGTCGAACACCGGGGAGCTGTTTTTT. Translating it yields CASSTGTSNTGELFF.

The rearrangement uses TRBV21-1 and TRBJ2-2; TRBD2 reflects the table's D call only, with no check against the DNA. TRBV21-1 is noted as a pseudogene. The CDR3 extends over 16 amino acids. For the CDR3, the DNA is TGTGCCAGCAGCAAAGGGGCGGGAGGGCGAACCGGGGAGCTGTTTTTT. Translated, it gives CASSKGAGGRTGELFF.

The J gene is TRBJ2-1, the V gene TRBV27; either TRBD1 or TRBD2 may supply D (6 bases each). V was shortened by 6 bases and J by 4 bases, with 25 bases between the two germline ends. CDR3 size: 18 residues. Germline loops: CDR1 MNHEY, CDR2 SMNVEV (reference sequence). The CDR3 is CASSSPKGGGRVYNEQFF. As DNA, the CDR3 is TGTGCCAGCAGCAGCCCTAAAGGGGGAGGTCGGGTTTACAATGAGCAGTTCTTC.

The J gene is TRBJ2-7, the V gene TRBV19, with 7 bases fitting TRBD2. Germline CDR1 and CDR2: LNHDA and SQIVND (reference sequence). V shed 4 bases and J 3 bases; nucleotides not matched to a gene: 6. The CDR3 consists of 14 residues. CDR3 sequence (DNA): TGTGCCAGTAGTAGCGGGAGTACAATCTACGAGCAGTACTTC. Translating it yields CASSSGSTIYEQYF.

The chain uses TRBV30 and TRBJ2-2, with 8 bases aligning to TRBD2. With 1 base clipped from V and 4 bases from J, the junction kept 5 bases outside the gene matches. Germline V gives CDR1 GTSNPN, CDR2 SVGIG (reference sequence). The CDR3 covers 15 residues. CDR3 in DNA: TGTGCCTGGAGTGGAGCGGGAGTAAGCACCGGGGAGCTGTTTTTT. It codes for CAWSGAGVSTGELFF.